This T cell receptor beta chain comes out of a study of PD-1 blockade in classical Hodgkin lymphoma. Overall study context: Intravenous nivolumab at 3 mg/kg was given to patients every 2 weeks.

This CDR3 has 14 residues. The germline gives CDR1 GTSNPN, CDR2 SVGIG (reference sequence). J gave up 0 bases and V 4 bases, and 4 bases lay outside the gene matches. Profiling relied on immunoSEQ multiplex PCR, and the TCRdb table lists in-frame clones only, not all of them. The repertoire has 30,000 to 40,000 clones, roughly 90% of them found once; the top ten carry roughly 0.31%. As to time point: cycle 4 day 1 (C4D1), after less than 7 weeks of nivolumab. Relapses following autologous stem cell transplantation were seen in all patients, with brentuximab vedotin exposure varying. Magnetic negative selection of thawed PBMCs was the method by which CD4+ T cells were purified.

The TCR was taken from a human donor with classical Hodgkin lymphoma. Sequencing was performed on CD4+ T cells from blood, taken before the fourth cycle of nivolumab. The chain recombines TRBV30 with TRBJ2-7; 9 nucleotides line up with TRBD1. As DNA, the CDR3 is TGTGCCTGGACTCGGGACAGGGTCTCCTACGAGCAGTACTTC. This gives the protein CAWTRDRVSYEQYF.